This T cell receptor beta chain was sequenced for a study of blood T cell repertoires in COVID-19. This clone was detected many times. This specimen includes other DNA sequences encoding the same CDR3. The germline V gene encodes CDR1 LNHNV and CDR2 YYDKDF (reference sequence). Trimming removed 0 bases from V and 1 base from J, with 3 bases in between. The CDR3 has 13 amino acids. In the source study's methods: Reference gene primer amplification gave estimated nucleated cell counts. Generated by immunoSEQ multiplex PCR, the TCRdb table keeps only in-frame clones and is missing some. The V and J calls and the clone size are those of that table, but D and trimming were determined from the DNA. Found here are roughly 290,000 clones, almost 90% of them singletons; the top ten hold 1.5% to 2%.

This receptor was identified in a young woman with acute COVID-19. Sequencing was performed on PBMCs or T cells enriched from blood (not recorded which). V is TRBV15 and J is TRBJ1-1; D is undetermined. The CDR3 DNA is TGTGCCACCAGCAGAGACAGGAACACTGAAGCTTTCTTT. It yields the protein CATSRDRNTEAFF.